This TCR beta chain stems from a study of beta chain features in type 1 diabetes. Study-level information: The study found patients and healthy donors alike in age, gender and cell yields.

Reverse transcription of all isolated RNA meant that expressed TCRB transcripts were sequenced. Produced via immunoSEQ multiplex PCR; TCRdb's table is partial and in-frame only. This table holds about 350,000 clones, about 20% found once. A CD45RO/CCR7/CD25/CD127/CD95/CD27 panel sorted naive, central memory, regulatory and stem cell-like memory CD4+ cells. Purity exceeded 95% in all sorted populations. This clone has more than one count but fewer than ten. The V end was cut by 3 bases, the J end by 3 bases, with 12 bases between. CDR1 and CDR2 from the germline V gene are SGHNT and YYREEE (reference sequence). There are 14 residues in the CDR3.

Sequencing was carried out using naive CD4+ T cells from blood. The clonotype originates from a young woman in good health. The chain links TRBV5-4 to TRBJ2-5; TRBD1 might be the D (6 bases). The DNA for the CDR3 is TGTGCCAGCAGCTCTGGGGCAGGGGAAGAGACCCAGTACTTC. It is translated as CASSSGAGEETQYF.